This T cell receptor beta chain was sequenced for a study of CD8 T cells in ankylosing spondylitis. Notes on the study in general: Matched ankylosing spondylitis synovial fluid reportedly contained a significantly enriched population of disease-linked clones.

This clonotype was recorded at least ten times. Its antigen is currently unknown. TCRdb reanalysed the 5' RACE reads using MiXCR and keeps one entry per CDR3 protein. The sample has roughly 35,000 distinct CDR3 sequences, roughly an eighth seen once. The clonotype comes from a male donor with ankylosing spondylitis. Input material: synovial fluid, either unsorted or a sorted T cell fraction (not recorded which).

The CDR3 coding sequence is TGTGCCAGCAGCCAAGATACGGCAGTGACGAATCCCTATGGCTACACCTTC. It encodes CASSQDTAVTNPYGYTF. The J gene is TRBJ1-2, the V gene TRBV3-1; unclear D gene. V lost 0 bases and J 4 bases, leaving 18 bases between the germline ends. Per the germline V gene, CDR1 is LGHDT and CDR2 is YNNKEL (reference sequence). There are 17 residues in the CDR3.